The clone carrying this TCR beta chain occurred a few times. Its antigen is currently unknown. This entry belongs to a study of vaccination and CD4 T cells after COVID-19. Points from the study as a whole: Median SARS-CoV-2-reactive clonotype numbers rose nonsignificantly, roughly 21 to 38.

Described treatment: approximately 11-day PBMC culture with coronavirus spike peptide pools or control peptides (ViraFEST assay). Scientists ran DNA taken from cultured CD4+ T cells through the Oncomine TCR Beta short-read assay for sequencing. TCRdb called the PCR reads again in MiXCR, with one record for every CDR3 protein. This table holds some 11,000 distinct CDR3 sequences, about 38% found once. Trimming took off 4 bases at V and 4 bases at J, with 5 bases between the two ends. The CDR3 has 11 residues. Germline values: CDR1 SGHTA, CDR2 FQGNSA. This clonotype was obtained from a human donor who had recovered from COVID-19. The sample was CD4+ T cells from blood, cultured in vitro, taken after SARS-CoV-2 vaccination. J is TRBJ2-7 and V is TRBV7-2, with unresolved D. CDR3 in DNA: TGTGCCAGCAGCTATATTTACGAGCAGTACTTC. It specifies CASSYIYEQYF.